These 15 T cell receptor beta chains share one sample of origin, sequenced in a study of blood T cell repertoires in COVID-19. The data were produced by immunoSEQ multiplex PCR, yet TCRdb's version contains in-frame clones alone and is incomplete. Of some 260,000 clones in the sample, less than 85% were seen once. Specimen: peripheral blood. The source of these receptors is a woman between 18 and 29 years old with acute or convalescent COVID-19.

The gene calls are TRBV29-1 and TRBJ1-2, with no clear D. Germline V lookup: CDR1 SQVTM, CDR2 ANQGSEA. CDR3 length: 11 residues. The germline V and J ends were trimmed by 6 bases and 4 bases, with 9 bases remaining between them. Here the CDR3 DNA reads TGCAGCGTCTCCGAGAGCTATGGCTACACCTTC. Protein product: CSVSESYGYTF.

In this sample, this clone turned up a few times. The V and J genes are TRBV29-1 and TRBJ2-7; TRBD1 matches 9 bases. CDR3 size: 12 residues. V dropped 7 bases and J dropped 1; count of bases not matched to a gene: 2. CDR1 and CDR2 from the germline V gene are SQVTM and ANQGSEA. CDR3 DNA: TGCAGCGGGGGGACAGGGTCCTACGAGCAGTACTTC. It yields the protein CSGGTGSYEQYF.

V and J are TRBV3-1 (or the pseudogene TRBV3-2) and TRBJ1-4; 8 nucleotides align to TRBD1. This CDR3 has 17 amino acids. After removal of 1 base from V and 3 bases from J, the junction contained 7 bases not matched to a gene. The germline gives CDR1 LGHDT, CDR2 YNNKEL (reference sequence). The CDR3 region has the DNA TGTGCCAGCAGCCAAGTCGTTACGGGACAGGCTAATGAAAAACTGTTTTTT. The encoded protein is CASSQVVTGQANEKLFF.

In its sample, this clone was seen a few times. CDR3 coding DNA: TGTGCCAGCAGCCAAGAACCGCTAGCGGGGTCCTACGAGCAGTACTTC. It yields the protein CASSQEPLAGSYEQYF. V usage is TRBV4-2 and J usage is TRBJ2-7; 9 bases map to TRBD2. J lost 1 base, V lost 0 bases, and 4 bases had no gene match. Germline CDR1 is LGHNA and CDR2 is YNFKEQ. The CDR3 extends over 16 amino acids.

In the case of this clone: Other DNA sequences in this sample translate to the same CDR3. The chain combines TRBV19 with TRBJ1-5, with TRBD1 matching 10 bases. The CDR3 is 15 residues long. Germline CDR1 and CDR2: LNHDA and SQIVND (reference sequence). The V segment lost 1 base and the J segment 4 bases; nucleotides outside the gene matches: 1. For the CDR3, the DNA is TGTGCCAGTAGTATAGGGACAGGGGGGAATCAGCCCCAGCATTTT. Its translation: CASSIGTGGNQPQHF.

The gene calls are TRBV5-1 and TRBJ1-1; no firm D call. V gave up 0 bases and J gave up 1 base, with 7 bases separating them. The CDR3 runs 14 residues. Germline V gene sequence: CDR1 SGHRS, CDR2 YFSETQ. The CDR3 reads CASSLASGNTEAFF. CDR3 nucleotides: TGCGCCAGCAGCTTGGCCTCGGGGAACACTGAAGCTTTCTTT.

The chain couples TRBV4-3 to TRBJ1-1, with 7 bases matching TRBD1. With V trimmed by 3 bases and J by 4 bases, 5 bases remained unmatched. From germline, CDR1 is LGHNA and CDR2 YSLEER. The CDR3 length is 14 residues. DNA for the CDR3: TGCGCCAGCAGCCAGGGGCGGACAGGCACTGAAGCTTTCTTT. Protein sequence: CASSQGRTGTEAFF.

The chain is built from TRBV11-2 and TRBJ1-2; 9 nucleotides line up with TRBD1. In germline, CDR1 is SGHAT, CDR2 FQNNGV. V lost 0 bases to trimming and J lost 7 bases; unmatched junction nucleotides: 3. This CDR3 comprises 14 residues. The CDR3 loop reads CASSLEQGASGYTF. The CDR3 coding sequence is TGTGCCAGCAGCTTAGAACAGGGGGCAAGTGGCTACACCTTC.

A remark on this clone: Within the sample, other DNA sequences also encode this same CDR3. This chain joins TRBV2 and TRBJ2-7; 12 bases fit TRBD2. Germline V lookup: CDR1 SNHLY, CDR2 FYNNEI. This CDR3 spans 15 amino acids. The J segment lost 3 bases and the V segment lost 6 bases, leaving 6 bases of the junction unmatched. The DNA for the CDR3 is TGTGCCAGCAGAGAGGGACTAGCGGGCCTCTACGAGCAGTACTTC. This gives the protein CASREGLAGLYEQYF.

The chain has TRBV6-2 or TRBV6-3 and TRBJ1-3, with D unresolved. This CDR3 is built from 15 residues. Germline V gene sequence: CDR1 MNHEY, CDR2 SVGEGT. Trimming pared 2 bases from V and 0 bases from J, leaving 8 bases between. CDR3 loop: CASSYDSSSGNTIYF. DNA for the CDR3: TGTGCCAGCAGTTACGACTCGAGCTCTGGAAACACCATATATTTT.

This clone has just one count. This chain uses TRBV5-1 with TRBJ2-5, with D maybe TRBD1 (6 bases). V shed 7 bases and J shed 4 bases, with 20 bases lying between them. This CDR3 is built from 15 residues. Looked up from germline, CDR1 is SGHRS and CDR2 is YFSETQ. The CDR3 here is CASEDPSRDIETQYF. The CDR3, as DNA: TGCGCCAGCGAAGACCCCAGCCGGGACATAGAGACCCAGTACTTC.

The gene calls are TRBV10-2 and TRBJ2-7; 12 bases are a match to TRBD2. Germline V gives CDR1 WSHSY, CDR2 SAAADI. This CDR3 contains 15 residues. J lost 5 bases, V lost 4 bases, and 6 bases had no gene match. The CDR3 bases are TGCGCCAGCAGTGGTTCGACTAGCGGGAGTGACGAGCAGTACTTC. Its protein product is CASSGSTSGSDEQYF.

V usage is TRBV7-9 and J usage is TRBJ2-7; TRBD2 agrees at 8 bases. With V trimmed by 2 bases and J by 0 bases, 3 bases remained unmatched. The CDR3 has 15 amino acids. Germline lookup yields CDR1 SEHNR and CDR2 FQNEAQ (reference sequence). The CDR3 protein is CASSLTSGPSYEQYF. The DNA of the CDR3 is TGTGCCAGCAGCTTAACTAGCGGCCCCTCCTACGAGCAGTACTTC.

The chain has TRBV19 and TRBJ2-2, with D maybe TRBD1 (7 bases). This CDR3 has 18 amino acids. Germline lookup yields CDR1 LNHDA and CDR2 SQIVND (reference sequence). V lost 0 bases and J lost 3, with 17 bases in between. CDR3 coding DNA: TGTGCCAGTAGTATAGATCGCGGGACAGCGTATGACACCGGGGAGCTGTTTTTT. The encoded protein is CASSIDRGTAYDTGELFF.

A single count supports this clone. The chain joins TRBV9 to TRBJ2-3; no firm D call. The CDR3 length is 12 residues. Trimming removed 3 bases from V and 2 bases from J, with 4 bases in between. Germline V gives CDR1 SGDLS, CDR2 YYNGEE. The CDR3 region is CASSAYTDTQYF. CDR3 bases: TGTGCCAGCAGCGCCTACACAGATACGCAGTATTTT.